The T cell receptor beta chain described here comes from a study of blood T cell repertoires in COVID-19. On the study more broadly: Material from acute and convalescent COVID-19 was sourced from the United States, Italy and Spain. PBMCs, B-cell-depleted T cells, or T cells were the source of the cDNA or gDNA that made up the material.

How the authors handled the data: Nucleated cell counts were estimated from reference gene primer amplification. Profiled with immunoSEQ multiplex PCR; TCRdb holds only in-frame clones, not every one. Clone size and the V and J calls come from that table; the DNA yielded D and trimming. Here the sample spans tens of thousands of clones, about four fifths being singletons. In germline, CDR1 is SGHRS, CDR2 YFSETQ. The CDR3 sequence is 14 residues long. The ends were cut back, 4 bases at V and 0 bases at J, with 10 bases in the middle. The chain joins TRBV5-1 to TRBJ2-5, with D possibly matching TRBD1 (6 bases). The specimen was peripheral blood. The source of this sequence is a man aged 50 to 60 with active or convalescent COVID-19. CDR3 protein: CASSAGQYQETQYF. The CDR3 DNA reads TGCGCCAGCAGCGCCGGACAGTACCAAGAGACCCAGTACTTC.